This T cell receptor (beta chain) appears in the sequencing data of a study of T cells in Graves' hyperthyroidism and ophthalmopathy. Germline V gene lookup returns CDR1 SGHVS and CDR2 FQNEAQ. This CDR3 region has 15 residues. Comment on this clonotype: Its target is not known. One end of the junction does not line up with germline, which may come from a read error.

Amplified regions were TCR beta CDR3 sequences from RNA transcripts. HTBI primers were used for first-round RT-PCR of the TCR CDR3. In TCRdb, the multiplex PCR reads were re-called with MiXCR into one record per CDR3 protein. The sample has about 560,000 distinct CDR3 sequences, roughly 50% seen once. Study-level findings and limits: Blood also carried most thyroid clonotypes expanded above 0.001. In the analysis, a 13 V-J model separated ophthalmopathy from stable hyperthyroidism.

This clonotype was obtained from a woman younger than 30 with Graves' hyperthyroidism. The material sequenced was peripheral blood or thyroid tissue (not recorded which). The genes are TRBV7-8 and TRBJ1-2, with 8 bases that match TRBD1. CDR3 sequence: CASSPRTGKRVEEYF. The CDR3 DNA reads as TGTGCCAGCAGCCCTCGGACAGGGAAAAGAGTAGAGGAGTACTTC.